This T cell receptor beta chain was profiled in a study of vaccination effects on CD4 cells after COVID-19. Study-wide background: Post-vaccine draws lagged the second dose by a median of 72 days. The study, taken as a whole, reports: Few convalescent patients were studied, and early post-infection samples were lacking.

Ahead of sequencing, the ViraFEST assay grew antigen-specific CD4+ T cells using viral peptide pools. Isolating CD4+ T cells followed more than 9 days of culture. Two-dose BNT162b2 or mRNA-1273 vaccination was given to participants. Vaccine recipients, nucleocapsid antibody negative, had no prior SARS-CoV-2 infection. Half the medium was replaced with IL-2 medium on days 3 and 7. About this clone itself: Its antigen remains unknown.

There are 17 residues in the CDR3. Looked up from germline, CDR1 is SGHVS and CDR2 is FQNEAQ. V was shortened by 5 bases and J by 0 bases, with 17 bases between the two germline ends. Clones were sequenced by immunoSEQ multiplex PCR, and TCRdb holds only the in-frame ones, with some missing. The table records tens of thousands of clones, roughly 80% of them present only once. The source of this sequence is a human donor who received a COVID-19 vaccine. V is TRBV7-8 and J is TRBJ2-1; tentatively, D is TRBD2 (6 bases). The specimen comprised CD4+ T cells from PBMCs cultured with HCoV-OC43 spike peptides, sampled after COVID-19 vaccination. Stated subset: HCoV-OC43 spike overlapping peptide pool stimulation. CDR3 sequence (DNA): TGTGCCAGCAGCCCCCGCGGGACGGATAGCTCCTACAATGAGCAGTTCTTC. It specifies CASSPRGTDSSYNEQFF.